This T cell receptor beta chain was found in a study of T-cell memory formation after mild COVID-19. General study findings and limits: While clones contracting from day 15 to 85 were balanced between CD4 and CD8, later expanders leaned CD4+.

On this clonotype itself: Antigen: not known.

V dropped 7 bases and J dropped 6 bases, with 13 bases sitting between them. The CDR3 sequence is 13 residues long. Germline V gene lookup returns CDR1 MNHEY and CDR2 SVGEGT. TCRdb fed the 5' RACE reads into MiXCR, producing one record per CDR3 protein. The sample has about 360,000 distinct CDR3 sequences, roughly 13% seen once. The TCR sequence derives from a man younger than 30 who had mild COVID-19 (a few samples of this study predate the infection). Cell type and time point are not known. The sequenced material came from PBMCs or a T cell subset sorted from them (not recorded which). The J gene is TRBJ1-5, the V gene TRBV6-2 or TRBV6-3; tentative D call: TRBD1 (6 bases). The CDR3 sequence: CASMQGGFQPQHF. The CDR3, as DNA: TGTGCCAGCATGCAAGGGGGGTTTCAGCCCCAGCATTTT.